Listed below are T cell receptor beta chains from one sample, sequenced in a study of T cells in Graves' hyperthyroidism and ophthalmopathy. TCRdb redid the calling of the multiplex PCR reads with MiXCR, one entry per CDR3 protein. The repertoire holds more than 550,000 distinct CDR3 sequences, with approximately 19% as singletons. The sample was blood. All receptors come from a woman aged 45 to 65 with Graves' hyperthyroidism that later progressed to Graves' ophthalmopathy. CDR3s include the opening cysteine and the closing phenylalanine or tryptophan. D genes are given only for firm matches. Clone size, where shown, is once, few, many, or a class for clones that have expanded.

J | D | V | size | DNA | CDR3
TRBJ1-2 | NA | TRBV3-1 | many | TGTGCCAGCAGCCAAGAATCCACCCTCCGTAGCTACACCTTC | CASSQESTLRSYTF
TRBJ2-1 | TRBD1 | TRBV18 | many | TGTGCCAGCTCACCCCAGGGGGCTGGAAATGAGCAGTTCTTC | CASSPQGAGNEQFF
TRBJ2-1 | NA | TRBV20-1 | few | TGCAGTGCTAGAGTGAAGTGGGCCCAGAGCAATGAGCAGTTCTTC | CSARVKWAQSNEQFF
TRBJ1-6 | TRBD1 | TRBV5-6 | NA | TGTGCCAGCATCGTATTAGGGACAGGGGCTTCACCCCTCCACTTT | CASIVLGTGASPLHF
TRBJ2-1 | TRBD2 | TRBV7-6 | NA | TGTGCCAGCAGCTTAGCGGCTAGCGGGGGTTCGAATGAGCAGTTCTTC | CASSLAASGGSNEQFF
TRBJ1-3 | NA | TRBV7-2 | many | TGTGCCAGCAGCTTGAGAAACTCTGGAAACACCATATATTTT | CASSLRNSGNTIYF
TRBJ1-2 | NA | TRBV5-1 | NA | TGCGCCAGCAGGTTAGGCAGGGGAGACTATGGCTACACCTTC | CASRLGRGDYGYTF
TRBJ2-2 | NA | TRBV11-2 | many | TGTGCCAGCAGCTTAGCCCAGCTAGTACACACCGGGGAGCTGTTTTTT | CASSLAQLVHTGELFF
TRBJ1-1 | NA | TRBV19 | few | TGTGCCAGTAGGATCGGTTTGGGGAACACTGAAGCTTTCTTT | CASRIGLGNTEAFF
TRBJ1-2 | NA | TRBV11-2 | many | TGTGCCAGCAGCTTAGTCCCGGATCCCTACTATGGCTACACCTTC | CASSLVPDPYYGYTF
TRBJ2-3 | TRBD1 | TRBV20-1 | many | TGCAGTGCTCAGACAGGGTCGCCAGATACGCAGTATTTT | CSAQTGSPDTQYF
TRBJ1-5 | TRBD1 | TRBV6-4 | NA | TGTGCCACCTCACGGGCAGGGGGCGAAATTTATAGCAATCAGCCCCAGCATTTT | CATSRAGGEIYSNQPQHF
TRBJ2-5 | TRBD2 | TRBV7-3 | few | TGTGCCAGCAGCTCGTTAGCGGGGGGGCCTGAGACCCAGTACTTC | CASSSLAGGPETQYF
TRBJ1-5 | NA | TRBV19 | NA | TGTGCCAGTAGTACCCAACCCCGCAATCAGCCCCAGCATTTT | CASSTQPRNQPQHF
TRBJ1-2 | NA | TRBV19 | few | TGTGCCAGCCAGACAGGTTGGAGCTATGGCTACACCTTC | CASQTGWSYGYTF
TRBJ1-4 | TRBD1 | TRBV7-2 | few | TGTGCCAGCAGCATCGCCTCAGGGGCAGGGGGGAATGAAAAACTGTTTTTT | CASSIASGAGGNEKLFF
TRBJ2-1 | TRBD1 | TRBV6-1 | few | TGTGCCAGCGGACAGGGAGGCTCCTACAATGAGCAGTTCTTC | CASGQGGSYNEQFF
TRBJ2-2 | NA | TRBV18 | NA | TGTGCCAGCTCACCGACGGTCCGACCCTCCGGGGAGCTGTTTTTT | CASSPTVRPSGELFF
TRBJ1-5 | TRBD1 | TRBV15 | few | TGTGCCACCAGCAGAGGGGACAGTTTCAATCAGCCCCAGCATTTT | CATSRGDSFNQPQHF
TRBJ1-1 | TRBD1 | TRBV3-1 | NA | TGTGCCAGCAGCCAAGATACAGGGGTCTCTGAAGCTTTCTTT | CASSQDTGVSEAFF
TRBJ2-2 | NA | TRBV6-2/TRBV6-3 | many | TGTGCCAGCATTGGACGGAACACCGGGGAGCTGTTTTTT | CASIGRNTGELFF
TRBJ1-5 | TRBD1 | TRBV27 | few | TGTGCCAGCAGTTTTGGGACAGGGCCGAATAGCAATCAGCCCCAGCATTTT | CASSFGTGPNSNQPQHF
TRBJ1-5 | NA | TRBV5-1 | many | TGTGCCAGCAGTTTAAGGGGGGATCAGCCCCAGCATTTT | CASSLRGDQPQHF
TRBJ1-4 | NA | TRBV19 | NA | TGTGCCAGCAGCTCAACCGGAGGGGGATCCGAAAAACTGTTTTTT | CASSSTGGGSEKLFF
TRBJ1-5 | TRBD1 | TRBV7-8 | many | TGTGCCAGCAGCTTAGGGACAGGCGAATATAGCAATCAGCCCCAGCATTTT | CASSLGTGEYSNQPQHF
TRBJ2-7 | NA | TRBV5-6 | NA | TGTGCCAGCAGCTTGGCCCTGACAGCCCCCATGGGCGAGCAGTACTTC | CASSLALTAPMGEQYF
TRBJ2-1 | TRBD2 | TRBV20-1 | few | TGCAGTGCTTCCACCGGGCGGGGGGGCCCCCATGAGCAGTTCTTC | CSASTGRGGPHEQFF
TRBJ2-1 | TRBD2 | TRBV10-3 | few | TGTGCCATCAGTGTACTAGCGGGGGGGCCCTACAATGAGCAGTTCTTC | CAISVLAGGPYNEQFF
TRBJ1-2 | NA | TRBV12-3/TRBV12-4 | NA | TGTGCCAGCAGTTGGGCCAGGGGAGAAGGCTACACCTTC | CASSWARGEGYTF
TRBJ2-1 | NA | TRBV9 | NA | TGTGCCAGCAGCGTAGCTAGCAGGGGTAACAATGAGCAGTTCTTC | CASSVASRGNNEQFF
TRBJ2-5 | TRBD2 | TRBV7-9 | many | TGTGCCAGCGGATCCCTCCGGGACTATCAAGAGACCCAGTACTTC | CASGSLRDYQETQYF
TRBJ2-5 | NA | TRBV3-1 | many | TGTGCCAGCAGCCTTTGGGCTAGCCAAGAGACCCAGTACTTC | CASSLWASQETQYF
TRBJ1-2 | NA | TRBV25-1 | once | TGTGCCACGGCCAGCGTAACTAACTATGGCTACACCTTC | CATASVTNYGYTF
TRBJ2-1 | TRBD2 | TRBV20-1 | NA | TGCAGCTTGACTAGCGGGGGGAACAATGAGCAGTTCTTC | CSLTSGGNNEQFF
TRBJ2-7 | NA | TRBV27 | many | TGTGCCAGCAGTTACGGGGTCCACGACGAGCAGTACTTC | CASSYGVHDEQYF
TRBJ2-1 | NA | TRBV9 | NA | TGTGCCAGCAGCGTAGTTGGGACTCTCCTCTACAATGAGCAGTTCTTC | CASSVVGTLLYNEQFF
TRBJ2-7 | TRBD1 | TRBV6-2/TRBV6-3 | NA | TGTGCCAGCAGACCCGACAGGGTCCACGAGCAGTACTTC | CASRPDRVHEQYF
TRBJ1-5 | NA | TRBV18 | few | TGTGCCAGCTCCCCTATTCGGGACGGAAATCAGCCCCAGCATTTT | CASSPIRDGNQPQHF
TRBJ1-1 | NA | TRBV9 | few | TGTGTCAGCAGCGTGGCACATTCGAACACTGAAGCTTTCTTT | CVSSVAHSNTEAFF
TRBJ2-5 | NA | TRBV20-1 | NA | TGCAGTGCTAATGGATTCGGGGTCCAAGAGACCCAGTACTTC | CSANGFGVQETQYF
TRBJ2-1 | NA | TRBV27 | NA | TGTGCCAGCAGTTTAAGCCTAGCCAATGAGCAGTTCTTC | CASSLSLANEQFF
TRBJ2-3 | TRBD2 | TRBV27 | many | TGTGCCAGCAGTTTAAGGCTAGCGGGGGGAAGCACAGATACGCAGTATTTT | CASSLRLAGGSTDTQYF
TRBJ2-3 | TRBD2 | TRBV12-5 | NA | TGTGCTAGTGGTTTGGGAAGAGCTAGCGGGGGGCAAACAGATACGCAGTATTTT | CASGLGRASGGQTDTQYF
TRBJ1-2 | NA | TRBV27 | NA | TGTGCCAGCAGTTTAAGGGCCGTCGCCTATGGCTACACCTTC | CASSLRAVAYGYTF
TRBJ2-3 | TRBD2 | TRBV7-3 | NA | TGTGCCAGCAGCTCGGGACTAGCGGGACACACAGATACGCAGTATTTT | CASSSGLAGHTDTQYF
TRBJ1-5 | NA | TRBV4-1 | few | TGCGCCAGCAGCCATTGGGACGGCCAAAATCAGCCCCAGCATTTT | CASSHWDGQNQPQHF
TRBJ2-5 | NA | TRBV29-1 | many | TGCAGCGGGAGGACAACCCCCCAAGAGACCCAGTACTTC | CSGRTTPQETQYF
TRBJ2-5 | TRBD2 | TRBV5-6 | NA | TGTGCCAGCAGCTTCGGGACTAGCGGGGGGGGATTCCAAGAGACCCAGTACTTC | CASSFGTSGGGFQETQYF
TRBJ2-1 | TRBD1 | TRBV12-3/TRBV12-4 | many | TGTGCCAGCAGTGCACGGGACAGATTCTACAATGAGCAGTTCTTC | CASSARDRFYNEQFF